This T cell receptor (beta chain) was identified in a study of radiotherapy plus CTLA-4 blockade in lung cancer. General study results and limits: Among blood TCR repertoires after radiotherapy plus ipilimumab, tumor-derived clones expanded. The best predictor of response was reported to be early blood T cell clone dynamics, with interferon-beta.

Germline CDR1 SQVTM, CDR2 ANQGSEA. Trimming left V 2 bases short and J 1 base short, with 11 bases between. The CDR3 runs to 14 residues. This clone was recorded a few times. Its matching antigen is unknown. Clones were sequenced by immunoSEQ multiplex PCR, and TCRdb holds only the in-frame ones, with some missing. The table lists over 50,000 clones, less than 80% of them singletons. Source: peripheral blood, taken from a patient treated with radiotherapy plus ipilimumab. The chain links TRBV29-1 to TRBJ1-1; D uncertain. This clonotype was obtained from a human donor with non-small cell lung cancer who had a complete response to radiotherapy plus ipilimumab. CDR3 residues: CSVESVRRNTEAFF. CDR3 in DNA: TGCAGCGTTGAATCAGTACGGAGGAACACTGAAGCTTTCTTT.